This TCR beta chain is drawn from a study of OX40 agonist ivuxolimab in advanced cancers. There are a few counts of this clone. Trimming at V came to 3 bases and at J to 2 bases, leaving 4 bases not matched to a gene. Germline CDR1 MGHRA, CDR2 YSYEKL. The CDR3 has 14 residues. Assay used: immunoSEQ multiplex PCR; TCRdb lists only in-frame clones, some missing. The sample includes about 50,000 clones, around four fifths of them seen just once. The clonotype was recovered from an adult with an advanced solid tumor such as melanoma, head and neck, liver or kidney cancer. The chain combines TRBV4-1 with TRBJ2-7, with 7 bases lining up with TRBD1. The sequences come from CD4+ or CD8+ T cells sorted from blood, collected in a trial of the OX40 agonist ivuxolimab. The CDR3 DNA follows: TGCGCCAGCAGCCACACCCAGGGGGCCTACGAGCAGTACTTC. Amino acid sequence: CASSHTQGAYEQYF.